This T cell receptor beta chain came from a study of cytomegalovirus exposure and HLA in healthy donors. Study findings and constraints: Some V segments, including TRBV6-2 and TRBV6-3, were excluded as indistinguishable.

On this clone: Its antigen remains unknown.

CDR1 and CDR2 from the germline V gene are SEHNR and FQNEAQ (reference sequence). CDR3 length equals 13 residues. The V and J ends lost 5 bases and 6 bases respectively, with 11 bases between them. 13 Jbeta primers and 60 Vbeta primers were used for the PCR. Measured with immunoSEQ multiplex PCR; TCRdb has only the in-frame clones, and not every one. The sample consists of about 120,000 clones, 80% of them appearing once. The sample taken for sequencing was PBMCs. The chain joins TRBV7-9 to TRBJ1-5; the D gene is possibly TRBD1 (5 bases). The TCR was taken from a female donor in good health and CMV-seropositive. As DNA, the CDR3 is TGTGCCAGCAGCCAGGGCGGGGGTCAGCCCCAGCATTTT. Protein: CASSQGGGQPQHF.